This TCR beta chain was obtained from a study of control samples from healthy donors and cancer patients (TCRdb year 2020). To note about this clone: Which antigen it targets is not known. No per-base quality is available; no much larger clone lies one base away.

Library generation was performed with the immunoSEQ multiplex PCR assay. The clones in this table, taken by TCRdb from immuneACCESS, are in-frame only. Not every clone is retained; where verified, under half of the shortfall comes from an unresolved V gene, and the cause of the rest is unknown. This sample holds 150,000 or so clones; 80% to 95% were observed only once. 4.5% to 7% of the sample is taken by the ten largest. The germline V gene supplies CDR1 SGHAT and CDR2 FQNNGV. After removal of 4 bases from V and 3 bases from J, the junction retains 4 bases not matched to a gene. The CDR3 runs 14 residues from the cysteine to the phenylalanine. Of all the DNA, just the CDR3 is kept, 42 bases in frame from base 1.

The sequenced sample consisted of blood. The TCR comes from a young man in good health. Recombination linked TRBV11-2 to TRBJ1-2, and TRBD1 aligns with 8 junction nucleotides. In nucleotides, the sequence is TGTGCCAGCAGCTGGGCAGGGGGCGACTATGGCTACACCTTC. The resulting protein is CASSWAGGDYGYTF.